This T cell receptor beta chain was sequenced in a study of lymphopenia after photon versus proton radiotherapy. The study's findings and limits: Proton therapy kept repertoires fairly stable, unlike photons, which gained effector/memory cells. A bigger post-nadir fall in TCR diversity correlated inversely with survival time in deceased patients. Authors raise, but do not show, better survival with proton therapy. Post-nadir diversity loss with photons came from oligoclonal expansion, particularly CD8+ Temra cells.

A note on this clone: The target antigen is unknown.

V was trimmed by 1 base and J by 6 bases, leaving 6 bases between them. CDR1 is SGHNT, CDR2 YYREEE, per germline (reference sequence). The CDR3 consists of 12 residues. Method: immunoSEQ multiplex PCR; TCRdb's copy keeps in-frame clones and lacks some. This sample has some 170,000 clones; roughly nine tenths occur once, and the top ten carry around 4.7%. The sample here was peripheral blood, taken from a patient treated with photon-based radiotherapy. The TCR sequence derives from a man in his fifties with gastric cancer. This sequence joins TRBV5-4 and TRBJ2-3; no definite D call. As DNA, the CDR3 is TGTGCCAGCAGCTTGTCCTCCGATACGCAGTATTTT. Translating it yields CASSLSSDTQYF.